The 30 T cell receptor beta chains listed next were all sequenced from one sample in a study of T cell responses to AZD1222 COVID-19 vaccine. Assay used: immunoSEQ multiplex PCR; TCRdb lists only in-frame clones, some missing. The profile shows 150,000 to 200,000 clones, around nine tenths of them singletons. Sequencing used peripheral blood, obtained 28 days after the second AZD1222 dose. The receptors were gathered from an adult who received the AZD1222 COVID-19 vaccine.

V usage is TRBV6-5 and J usage is TRBJ1-5; 7 bases agree with TRBD1. The V and J ends lost 6 bases and 2 bases, in that order; junction bases with no gene match: 4. The germline gives CDR1 MNHEY, CDR2 SVGAGI. The CDR3 is made up of 14 amino acids. The CDR3 nucleotides are TGTGCCAGCAGCCCCGGACAGGGCAATCAGCCCCAGCATTTT. Protein sequence: CASSPGQGNQPQHF.

The count of this clone is one. The V and J genes are TRBV5-1 and TRBJ2-3, with TRBD1 identical over 7 bases. This CDR3 contains 16 residues. With V trimmed by 4 bases and J by 1 base, 9 bases remained unmatched. CDR1 is SGHRS and CDR2 is YFSETQ in the germline V gene. CDR3 residues: CASSNEGQTGTDTQYF. The DNA for the CDR3 is TGCGCCAGCAGCAACGAGGGACAGACTGGCACAGATACGCAGTATTTT. Full variable domain (outside the CDR3, taken from reference TRBV5-1 and TRBJ2-3): KAGVTQTPRYLIKTRGQQVTLSCSPISGHRSVSWYQQTPGQGLQFLFEYFSETQRNKGNFPGRFSGRQFSNSRSEMNVSTLELGDSALYLCASSNEGQTGTDTQYFGPGTRLTVL.

V gene TRBV7-9 combines with J gene TRBJ1-2; D remains unclear. V was trimmed by 1 base and J by 2 bases, leaving 2 bases between them. This CDR3 contains 12 residues. Germline values: CDR1 SEHNR, CDR2 FQNEAQ (reference sequence). CDR3 region: CASSLGNYGYTF. The CDR3 region has the DNA TGTGCCAGCAGCTTAGGGAACTATGGCTACACCTTC.

The J gene is TRBJ2-5, the V gene TRBV4-1; 14 bases fit TRBD2. J gave up 3 bases and V 4 bases, and 7 bases lay outside the gene matches. The CDR3 has 17 residues. Germline-derived CDR1 and CDR2 are MGHRA and YSYEKL. CDR3 protein: CASSPRTSGGSKETQYF. The CDR3 nucleotides are TGCGCCAGCAGCCCACGGACTAGCGGGGGGTCTAAAGAGACCCAGTACTTC.

The chain employs TRBV7-8 and TRBJ2-7; D gene uncertain. CDR3 length equals 16 residues. Germline V lookup: CDR1 SGHVS, CDR2 FQNEAQ. V was pared by 1 base and J by 2 bases, with 15 bases between. The CDR3 region is CASSLELAGAAYEQYF. CDR3 sequence (DNA): TGTGCCAGCAGCTTAGAGTTAGCCGGTGCAGCCTACGAGCAGTACTTC.

The chain is built from TRBV9 and TRBJ1-2, with D perhaps matching TRBD1 (5 bases). This CDR3 has 14 amino acids. V was trimmed by 5 bases and J by 5 bases, leaving 16 bases between them. In germline, CDR1 is SGDLS, CDR2 YYNGEE. CDR3 bases: TGTGCCAGCAGTCCTTTTGCAGGGTCATATGGCTACACCTTC. Its translation: CASSPFAGSYGYTF.

The CDR3 DNA reads as TGTGCCAGCAGCCACCTGGACAGGGGAACCATATATTTT. Residues: CASSHLDRGTIYF. V gene TRBV3-1 (or the pseudogene TRBV3-2) combines with J gene TRBJ1-3; 9 nucleotides agree with TRBD1. The length of the CDR3 is 13 residues. J gave up 10 bases and V 3 bases, and 4 bases lay outside the gene matches. Per germline, CDR1 LGHDT and CDR2 YNNKEL (reference sequence).

This clone was picked up one time. V is TRBV5-1 and J is TRBJ1-1; D not resolved. CDR1 is SGHRS, CDR2 YFSETQ, per germline. This CDR3 has 14 amino acids. V lost 1 base and J 1 base, leaving 8 bases between the germline ends. The CDR3 coding sequence is TGCGCCAGCAGCTTGCGGACGGGGAACACTGAAGCTTTCTTT. Encoded protein: CASSLRTGNTEAFF.

The chain couples TRBV7-9 to TRBJ1-2; 9 nucleotides line up with TRBD1. Germline values: CDR1 SEHNR, CDR2 FQNEAQ (reference sequence). The CDR3 extends over 13 amino acids. The junction had 6 bases not matched to a gene; V was cut back by 5 bases and J by 8 bases. The CDR3 sequence: CASSPLQGAGYTF. Written as DNA, the CDR3 is TGTGCCAGCAGCCCCTTACAGGGGGCAGGCTACACCTTC.

V and J are TRBV6-2 or TRBV6-3 and TRBJ1-6, with 10 bases lining up with TRBD1. The CDR3 contains 17 residues. J lost 4 bases, V lost 5 bases, and 8 bases had no gene match. Germline assignment: CDR1 MNHEY and CDR2 SVGEGT. The CDR3 region is CASSHRQGAHYNSPLHF. CDR3 coding DNA: TGTGCCAGCAGTCATCGACAGGGGGCTCATTATAATTCACCCCTCCACTTT.

The chain couples TRBV30 to TRBJ1-2; D possibly corresponds to TRBD1 (5 bases). The germline V gene has CDR1 GTSNPN and CDR2 SVGIG (reference sequence). CDR3 size: 14 residues. V was shortened by 1 base and J by 1 base, with 10 bases between the two germline ends. In nucleotides, the CDR3 is TGTGCCTGGAGTGGGGGGGGATTTAACTATGGCTACACCTTC. It codes for CAWSGGGFNYGYTF.

This chain connects TRBV5-4 to TRBJ1-3, with D perhaps TRBD1 (6 bases). Trimming pared 7 bases from V and 2 bases from J, leaving 22 bases between. Germline CDR1 SGHNT, CDR2 YYREEE (reference sequence). This CDR3 contains 17 residues. The DNA of the CDR3 is TGTGCCAGCCACCCCCCCGGGACAAGGGCTGCTGGAAACACCATATATTTT. Protein: CASHPPGTRAAGNTIYF.

V is TRBV3-1 (or the pseudogene TRBV3-2) and J is TRBJ2-1, with 9 bases identical to TRBD2. J was trimmed by 4 bases and V by 2 bases; bases with no gene match: 0. This CDR3 region has 14 residues. Germline V gene lookup returns CDR1 LGHDT and CDR2 YNNKEL (reference sequence). The CDR3 region is CASSQSGGYNEQFF. The DNA of the CDR3 is TGTGCCAGCAGCCAAAGCGGGGGGTACAATGAGCAGTTCTTC.

This chain uses TRBV5-1 with TRBJ1-2, with TRBD1 matching over 7 bases. Germline CDR1 is SGHRS and CDR2 is YFSETQ. The V and J ends lost 0 bases and 6 bases, in that order; junction bases with no gene match: 8. The CDR3 contains 15 residues. For the CDR3, the DNA is TGCGCCAGCAGCTTGGACAGGGGAAGATGGGATGGCTACACCTTC. Translated: CASSLDRGRWDGYTF.

The chain combines TRBV5-1 with TRBJ2-1; D ambiguous. The length of the CDR3 is 11 residues. The V and J ends lost 2 bases and 8 bases respectively, with 5 bases between them. From germline, CDR1 is SGHRS and CDR2 YFSETQ. The CDR3 sequence is CASSFDYEQFF. CDR3 in DNA: TGCGCCAGCAGCTTTGATTATGAGCAGTTCTTC. Combining the CDR3 with reference TRBV5-1 and TRBJ2-1 gives the whole variable domain KAGVTQTPRYLIKTRGQQVTLSCSPISGHRSVSWYQQTPGQGLQFLFEYFSETQRNKGNFPGRFSGRQFSNSRSEMNVSTLELGDSALYLCASSFDYEQFFGPGTRLTVL.

This clone was seen only a few times. The CDR3 DNA follows: TGTGCCACCAGTGATTCCTCAGGGGCCTCATTGTACAATGAGCAGTTCTTC. Protein product: CATSDSSGASLYNEQFF. The chain combines TRBV24-1 with TRBJ2-1; a possible D gene is TRBD1 (6 bases). This CDR3 has 17 amino acids. In germline, CDR1 is KGHDR, CDR2 SFDVKD. V shed 2 bases and J shed 4 bases, with 17 bases lying between them.

CDR3 in DNA: TGCGCCAGCAGCTTCTCCTGGACTAGCGGGGTTACAGATACGCAGTATTTT. Translated, it gives CASSFSWTSGVTDTQYF. The chain recombines TRBV5-1 with TRBJ2-3; the match to TRBD2 covers 12 bases. V was pared by 2 bases and J by 3 bases, with 7 bases of the junction left unmatched. The germline gives CDR1 SGHRS, CDR2 YFSETQ. The CDR3 is made up of 17 amino acids.

This clone was seen only a few times. The chain carries TRBV5-1 and TRBJ2-5; D is uncertain. CDR1 and CDR2 from the germline V gene are SGHRS and YFSETQ. CDR3 size: 14 residues. V was trimmed by 0 bases and J by 5 bases, leaving 11 bases between them. The CDR3 spells CASSLGSVRETQYF. The CDR3 nucleotides read TGCGCCAGCAGCTTGGGCTCAGTCCGGGAGACCCAGTACTTC.

The rearrangement joins TRBV7-2 to TRBJ2-6; D ambiguous. Germline V gene sequence: CDR1 SGHTA, CDR2 FQGNSA. There are 14 residues in the CDR3. V was trimmed by 4 bases and J by 0 bases, leaving 4 bases between them. The CDR3 sequence: CASSSGSGANVLTF. The CDR3 DNA sequence: TGTGCCAGCAGCTCAGGCTCTGGGGCCAACGTCCTGACTTTC.

This chain connects TRBV30 to TRBJ1-6, with D unresolved. Looked up from germline, CDR1 is GTSNPN and CDR2 is SVGIG (reference sequence). Trimming stripped 3 bases from V and 5 bases from J, with 8 bases between. CDR3 length: 13 residues. The CDR3 loop reads CAWRVADNSPLHF. CDR3 DNA sequence: TGTGCCTGGAGGGTGGCAGATAATTCACCCCTCCACTTT.

The chain links TRBV7-2 to TRBJ2-3, with D maybe TRBD2 (7 bases). Germline CDR1 SGHTA, CDR2 FQGNSA. The V and J ends lost 4 bases and 1 base respectively, with 12 bases between them. This CDR3 is built from 15 residues. The CDR3 protein is CASSSLGGGTDTQYF. The DNA of the CDR3 is TGTGCCAGCAGCTCCCTAGGGGGGGGCACAGATACGCAGTATTTT.

The CDR3 DNA reads TGTGCCAGCAGCCCGGGACCCCTCGGGGAGACCCAGTACTTC. It yields the protein CASSPGPLGETQYF. The V gene is TRBV7-3, the J gene TRBJ2-5; D assignment may be TRBD1 or TRBD2 (5 bases each). Germline V CDR1 and CDR2: SGHTA, FQGTGA. The CDR3 is 14 residues long. V dropped 5 bases and J dropped 5 bases, with 15 bases sitting between them.

This clone occurred once. The chain recombines TRBV19 with TRBJ2-1, with 10 bases fitting TRBD2. Germline trimming cut 0 bases from V and 9 bases from J; bases unmatched to any gene: 11. This CDR3 is 17 amino acids long. Germline CDR1 is LNHDA and CDR2 is SQIVND (reference sequence). This CDR3 reads CASSIESGLAGAGEQFF. The CDR3 DNA sequence: TGTGCCAGTAGTATAGAATCCGGGCTAGCGGGGGCGGGTGAGCAGTTCTTC.

This chain uses TRBV6-1 with TRBJ1-6; the D is unclear. There are 12 residues in the CDR3. CDR1 is MNHNS and CDR2 is SASEGT in the germline V gene. V shed 2 bases and J shed 11 bases, with 7 bases lying between them. The CDR3 reads CASSETATPLHF. CDR3 sequence (DNA): TGTGCCAGCAGTGAAACGGCCACACCCCTCCACTTT.

This clone was observed a handful of times. This sequence joins TRBV27 and TRBJ2-7; D not certain. V was cut by 4 bases and J by 3 bases, with 4 bases left in between. CDR3 length equals 11 residues. Germline V gene sequence: CDR1 MNHEY, CDR2 SMNVEV (reference sequence). The CDR3 DNA reads TGTGCCAGCAGTTCCCTCTACGAGCAGTACTTC. Amino acids: CASSSLYEQYF.

This clone was recorded a few times. The chain is built from TRBV29-1 and TRBJ1-2, with D hard to call. Germline-derived CDR1 and CDR2 are SQVTM and ANQGSEA. V lost 3 bases and J 7 bases, leaving 9 bases between the germline ends. CDR3 length equals 11 residues. This CDR3 is CSVEKETGYTF. The DNA for the CDR3 is TGCAGCGTTGAGAAGGAAACTGGCTACACCTTC.

The sample holds many counts of this clone. This chain connects TRBV4-2 to TRBJ2-3, with 8 positions matching TRBD1. Germline V CDR1 and CDR2: LGHNA, YNFKEQ. Trimming removed 0 bases from V and 4 bases from J; junction bases left unmatched: 3. CDR3 size: 15 residues. As DNA, the CDR3 is TGTGCCAGCAGCCAAGAGGCAGGGGGCGCAGATACGCAGTATTTT. Encoded protein: CASSQEAGGADTQYF.

Of note for this clone: The DNA is left out, because the CDR3 cannot be placed on it with certainty; the CDR3 is given as TCRdb lists it. The chain has TRBV30 and TRBJ1-6; TRBD1, the table's D call, lacks a check against the DNA. 13 amino acids form the CDR3, both terminal residues included. Germline V gene sequence: CDR1 GTSNPN, CDR2 SVGIG (reference sequence). The CDR3 here is CACASSYNSPLHF.

The chain is built from TRBV18 and TRBJ1-1, with D perhaps matching TRBD1 (5 bases). There are 15 residues in the CDR3. V lost 2 bases and J 6 bases, leaving 16 bases between the germline ends. Per germline, CDR1 KGHSH and CDR2 LQKENI. CDR3 amino acids: CASSPESDSRSEAFF. The DNA for the CDR3 is TGTGCCAGCTCACCAGAGTCAGACAGCCGATCTGAAGCTTTCTTT.

This sequence joins TRBV7-3 and TRBJ2-6, with D unclear. Germline CDR1 is SGHTA and CDR2 is FQGTGA. V gave up 2 bases and J gave up 6 bases, with 11 bases separating them. This CDR3 has 15 residues. The CDR3 nucleotides read TGTGCCAGCAGCTTAGCTCCTAGTGTGGCCAACGTCCTGACTTTC. This encodes CASSLAPSVANVLTF.